The next 15 T cell receptor beta chains were all read from a single sample in a study of CD8+ T cells in alopecia areata. The sequencing template was cDNA reverse transcribed from extracted RNA. Method: immunoSEQ multiplex PCR; TCRdb's copy keeps in-frame clones and lacks some. The table lists over 150,000 clones, 50% to 70% of them singletons, with about 1.5% in the top ten. Source: CD4+ T cells sorted from blood, taken at week 0. These receptors all stem from a human donor with alopecia areata.

The V call is TRBV30, the J call TRBJ1-1; TRBD1 aligns across 7 bases. CDR3 length: 13 amino acids. Trimming at V came to 4 bases and at J to 1 base, leaving 3 bases not matched to a gene. Germline CDR1 reads GTSNPN; CDR2 reads SVGIG (reference sequence). The CDR3 here is CAWTRQGNTEAFF. CDR3 DNA sequence: TGTGCCTGGACCCGACAGGGGAACACTGAAGCTTTCTTT.

Details on this clone: A far more abundant clone sits one base away, making this likely a read error. This sequence joins TRBV5-1 and TRBJ1-3; 8 bases are shared with TRBD1. V gave up 3 bases and J gave up 0 bases; unmatched junction bases: 5. The CDR3 sequence is 16 residues long. The germline CDR1 and CDR2 sequences are SGHRS and YFSETQ. CDR3 sequence (DNA): TGCGCCAGCAGCTCTGGACAGGGCCTCTCTGGAAACACCATATATTTT. Protein product: CASSSGQGLSGNTIYF.

The chain recombines TRBV5-1 with TRBJ1-4; D ambiguous. Germline V CDR1 and CDR2: SGHRS, YFSETQ. The CDR3 extends over 14 amino acids. V lost 5 bases, J lost 4 bases, and 12 bases lay in between. Written as DNA, the CDR3 is TGCGCCAGCAGATCGGGCGGAGTTAATGAAAAACTGTTTTTT. Translating it yields CASRSGGVNEKLFF.

To note about this clone: An end of the junction does not agree with germline; a read error may underlie this. The chain carries TRBV29-1 and TRBJ1-1; possibly TRBD1 for D (5 bases). Per germline, CDR1 SQVTM and CDR2 ANQGSEA. The CDR3 sequence is 15 residues long. The CDR3 DNA reads as TGCAGCGCTGAAATTCAGGGCAGCTTCAGCACTGAAGCTTTCTTT. Residues: CSAEIQGSFSTEAFF.

The J gene is TRBJ2-3, the V gene TRBV5-1; D gene uncertain. Germline V gene lookup returns CDR1 SGHRS and CDR2 YFSETQ. V gave up 4 bases and J gave up 0 bases, with 6 bases separating them. The CDR3 runs to 13 residues. The CDR3 DNA follows: TGCGCCAGCAGCGCCTCGAGCACAGATACGCAGTATTTT. It encodes CASSASSTDTQYF.

J is TRBJ1-1 and V is TRBV29-1; D is unresolved. The V gene lost 4 bases and the J gene lost 5 bases, with 14 bases spanning the gap. The germline gives CDR1 SQVTM, CDR2 ANQGSEA. The CDR3 has 13 residues. The CDR3 bases are TGCAGCGTTGGTCTATTGATTCCTACTGAAGCTTTCTTT. Protein: CSVGLLIPTEAFF. Using reference TRBV29-1 and TRBJ1-1 for the parts outside the CDR3, the full variable domain is SAVISQKPSRDICQRGTSLTIQCQVDSQVTMMFWYRQQPGQSLTLIATANQGSEATYESGFVIDKFPISRPNLTFSTLTVSNMSPEDSSIYLCSVGLLIPTEAFFGQGTRLTVV.

The V call is TRBV4-1, the J call TRBJ2-6; D ambiguous. Germline V CDR1 and CDR2: MGHRA, YSYEKL. Trimming took off 0 bases at V and 2 bases at J, with 8 bases between the two ends. There are 16 residues in the CDR3. The CDR3 DNA follows: TGCGCCAGCAGCCAAGACTTCGGTCCTGGGGCCAACGTCCTGACTTTC. Amino acid sequence: CASSQDFGPGANVLTF.

This clone was counted a few times. The chain is built from TRBV7-2 and TRBJ2-1, with TRBD1 matching 10 bases. The CDR3 runs 15 residues. V gave up 8 bases and J gave up 6 bases; unmatched junction bases: 10. Per germline, CDR1 SGHTA and CDR2 FQGNSA. DNA of the CDR3: TGTGCCAGCGCCCTTTCTAGGACAGGGGGCAATGAGCAGTTCTTC. This gives the protein CASALSRTGGNEQFF.

V is TRBV30 and J is TRBJ2-7; D may be TRBD2 (5 bases). The CDR3 length is 13 residues. CDR1 is GTSNPN and CDR2 is SVGIG in the germline V gene (reference sequence). Between the trimmed V and J ends, which lost 4 bases and 3 bases, there was a span of 13 bases. The CDR3 loop reads CAWNEDRDYEQYF. For the CDR3, the DNA is TGTGCCTGGAACGAGGACCGGGACTACGAGCAGTACTTC.

The chain uses TRBV5-1 and TRBJ2-1; possibly TRBD1 for D (6 bases). Trimming left V 1 base short and J 6 bases short, with 20 bases between. Germline V CDR1 and CDR2: SGHRS, YFSETQ. This CDR3 has 17 residues. Here the CDR3 reads CASSLRTGTPSSNEQFF. The CDR3 DNA is TGCGCCAGCAGCTTGCGTACAGGGACCCCCTCTTCCAATGAGCAGTTCTTC.

The CDR3 reads CASRRPSGASTDTQYF. CDR3 coding DNA: TGTGCCAGCAGAAGGCCGAGCGGGGCGAGCACAGATACGCAGTATTTT. The chain is built from TRBV13 and TRBJ2-3; 7 bases match TRBD2. With V trimmed by 6 bases and J by 0 bases, 9 bases remained unmatched. The CDR3 is 16 amino acids. Germline CDR1 reads PRHDT; CDR2 reads FYEKMQ (reference sequence).

J is TRBJ1-2 and V is TRBV7-9; TRBD1 aligns across 9 bases. Unmatched junction bases numbered 5, after V lost 4 bases and J lost 2 bases. Germline CDR1 SEHNR, CDR2 FQNEAQ (reference sequence). The CDR3 is made up of 15 amino acids. CDR3 in amino acids: CASSSGTGTNYGYTF. CDR3 DNA sequence: TGTGCCAGCAGCTCGGGGACAGGGACGAACTATGGCTACACCTTC.

The chain links TRBV4-3 to TRBJ2-7; 9 nucleotides agree with TRBD2. With 0 bases clipped from V and 4 bases from J, the junction kept 7 bases outside the gene matches. In germline, CDR1 is LGHNA, CDR2 YSLEER. This CDR3 spans 16 amino acids. As DNA, the CDR3 is TGCGCCAGCAGCCAAGATGGGGCTAGCGGGACGTACGAGCAGTACTTC. It specifies CASSQDGASGTYEQYF.

This clone is medium-sized in the sample. This rearrangement joins TRBV10-3 to TRBJ1-6; D is unclear. V gave up 10 bases and J gave up 7 bases, with 17 bases separating them. CDR1 is ENHRY and CDR2 is SYGVKD in the germline V gene. There are 14 residues in the CDR3. Here the CDR3 reads CATGVQSSNSPLHF. The CDR3 DNA sequence: TGTGCCACCGGAGTACAGAGTTCGAATTCACCCCTCCACTTT.

CDR3 DNA: TGTGCCAGCAGTACCACCGCTGGAGAGCAGTACTTC. Translating it yields CASSTTAGEQYF. The chain combines TRBV28 with TRBJ2-7; D uncertain. The germline CDR1 and CDR2 sequences are MDHEN and SYDVKM. The V and J ends lost 5 bases and 7 bases respectively, with 12 bases between them. The CDR3 extends over 12 amino acids.